These T cell receptor beta chains were read from a single sample in a study of blood T cell repertoires in COVID-19. Assay used: immunoSEQ multiplex PCR; TCRdb lists only in-frame clones, some missing. The repertoire holds under 400,000 clones, with about nine tenths as singletons. Sequenced input: peripheral blood. These receptors were collected from a woman under 40 with COVID-19, enrolled during active disease. Each CDR3 is given with its conserved first and last residue. A D gene is named only where the DNA matches it firmly. Clone size appears in some rows only: once, few, many, or a class for an expanded clone.

TRBJ1-2	-	TRBV9	14	few	CASSPDEQIYGYTF	TGTGCCAGCAGCCCTGACGAACAGATCTATGGCTACACCTTC
TRBJ2-5	-	TRBV11-3	13	-	CASSLGLQETQYF	TGTGCCAGCAGCTTGGGACTCCAAGAGACCCAGTACTTC
TRBJ1-2	-	TRBV18	15	-	CASSPDLGQTYGYTF	TGTGCCAGCTCACCGGATTTGGGCCAGACATATGGCTACACCTTC
TRBJ1-2	-	TRBV7-2	14	-	CASSSRGGAYGYTF	TGTGCCAGCAGCTCCCGGGGGGGGGCCTATGGCTACACCTTC
TRBJ1-2	TRBD1	TRBV30	14	-	CAWSTGTENYGYTF	TGTGCCTGGAGTACCGGGACAGAGAACTATGGCTACACCTTC
TRBJ2-3	TRBD2	TRBV5-1	17	-	CASSRRGTSGASDTQYF	TGCGCCAGCAGCCGTAGGGGGACTAGCGGGGCCTCAGATACGCAGTATTTT
TRBJ1-6	-	TRBV27	16	-	CASTGTGKTYNSPLHF	TGTGCCAGCACCGGGACTGGGAAAACCTATAATTCACCCCTCCACTTT
TRBJ1-1	TRBD1	TRBV6-1	14	-	CASSEARGQGGAFF	TGTGCCAGCAGTGAAGCTCGGGGACAGGGTGGGGCTTTCTTT
TRBJ1-5	-	TRBV2	16	-	CASQDGGLGPGGPQHF	TGTGCCAGCCAAGACGGAGGTTTGGGCCCTGGTGGGCCCCAGCATTTT
TRBJ2-1	-	TRBV7-9	14	-	CASSSVGADNEQFF	TGTGCCAGCAGCTCAGTCGGTGCGGACAATGAGCAGTTCTTC
TRBJ2-3	TRBD2	TRBV6-6	15	-	CASGPGGGGTDTQYF	TGTGCCAGCGGACCGGGGGGGGGCGGCACAGATACGCAGTATTTT
TRBJ1-2	TRBD1	TRBV6-6	14	once	CASSWDRGRGGYTF	TGTGCCAGCAGTTGGGACAGGGGGCGCGGAGGCTACACCTTC
TRBJ1-1	TRBD1	TRBV6-2/TRBV6-3	15	-	CASSQTGEWGTEAFF	TGTGCCAGCAGTCAGACAGGGGAATGGGGCACTGAAGCTTTCTTT
TRBJ2-6	TRBD1	TRBV2	18	-	CASTPGGTGRSGANVLTF	TGTGCCAGCACTCCTGGTGGGACAGGCCGCTCTGGGGCCAACGTCCTGACTTTC
TRBJ2-5	TRBD2	TRBV19	16	-	CASKSTSGGSQETQYF	TGTGCCAGTAAATCGACTAGCGGGGGTTCCCAAGAGACCCAGTACTTC
TRBJ2-2	-	TRBV15	15	-	CATSRDGSSSGELFF	TGTGCCACCAGCAGAGATGGGAGCTCGTCTGGGGAGCTGTTTTTT
TRBJ1-2	-	TRBV12-3/TRBV12-4	12	-	CASGGEGSGYTF	TGTGCCTCCGGCGGGGAGGGGAGTGGCTACACCTTC
TRBJ1-5	-	TRBV6-5	12	once	CASRTGSWPQHF	TGTGCCAGCAGGACAGGAAGTTGGCCCCAGCATTTT
TRBJ1-1	-	TRBV7-8	13	few	CASSLGTNTEAFF	TGTGCCAGCAGCTTAGGGACAAACACTGAAGCTTTCTTT
TRBJ1-4	TRBD1	TRBV5-4	16	-	CASSSWTGGGYEKLFF	TGTGCCAGCAGCTCTTGGACAGGGGGCGGTTATGAAAAACTGTTTTTT
TRBJ2-7	-	TRBV11-3	11	once	CASSLEGEQYF	TGTGCCAGCAGCTTGGAGGGCGAGCAGTACTTC
TRBJ1-3	-	TRBV3-1/TRBV3-2	14	-	CASSRKTLENTIYF	TGTGCCAGCAGCCGTAAGACTCTGGAAAACACCATATATTTT
TRBJ2-2	TRBD1	TRBV6-5	15	-	CASSQTGGHTGELFF	TGTGCCAGCAGCCAGACAGGGGGCCACACCGGGGAGCTGTTTTTT
TRBJ1-1	-	TRBV5-1	13	-	CASSFADNTEAFF	TGCGCCAGCAGCTTCGCAGATAACACTGAAGCTTTCTTT